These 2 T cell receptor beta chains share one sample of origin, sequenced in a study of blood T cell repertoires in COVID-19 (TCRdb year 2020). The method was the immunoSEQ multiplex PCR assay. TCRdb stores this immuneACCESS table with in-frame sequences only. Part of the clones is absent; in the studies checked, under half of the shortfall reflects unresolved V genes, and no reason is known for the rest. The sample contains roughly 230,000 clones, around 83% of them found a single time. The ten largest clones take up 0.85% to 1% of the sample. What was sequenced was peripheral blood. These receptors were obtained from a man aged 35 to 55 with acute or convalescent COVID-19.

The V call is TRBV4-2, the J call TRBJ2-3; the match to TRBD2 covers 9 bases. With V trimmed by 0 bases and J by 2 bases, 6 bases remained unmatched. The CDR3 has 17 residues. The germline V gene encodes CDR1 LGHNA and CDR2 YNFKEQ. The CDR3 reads CASSQDRGGGATDTQYF. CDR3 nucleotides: TGTGCCAGCAGCCAAGATAGGGGCGGGGGGGCCACAGATACGCAGTATTTT.

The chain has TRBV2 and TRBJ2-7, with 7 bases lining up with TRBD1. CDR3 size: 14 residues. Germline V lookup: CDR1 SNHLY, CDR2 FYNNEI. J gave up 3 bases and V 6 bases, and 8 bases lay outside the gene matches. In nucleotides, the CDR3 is TGTGCCAGCAGGGCCGACAGGGAAGTCTACGAGCAGTACTTC. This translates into CASRADREVYEQYF.